These 14 T cell receptor beta chains were sequenced from one sample in a study of ipilimumab plus nivolumab after autologous stem cell transplantation. Generated by immunoSEQ multiplex PCR, the TCRdb table keeps only in-frame clones and is missing some. The table has tens of thousands of clones, 75% to 85% seen once. The input for sequencing was PBMCs, taken in a trial of ipilimumab plus nivolumab as post-transplant consolidation. The receptors were gathered from a male donor with diffuse large B-cell lymphoma.

The chain uses TRBV5-4 and TRBJ2-2, with 8 positions matching TRBD1. V lost 4 bases to trimming and J lost 6 bases; unmatched junction nucleotides: 8. From germline, CDR1 is SGHNT and CDR2 YYREEE (reference sequence). The CDR3 consists of 15 residues. The CDR3 here is CASSRGQDLAGELFF. CDR3 sequence (DNA): TGTGCCAGCAGCCGGGGACAGGACCTCGCCGGGGAGCTGTTTTTT.

The V gene is TRBV18, the J gene TRBJ2-3; D is undetermined. V was clipped by 7 bases and J by 4 bases, with 18 bases between them. The CDR3 sequence is 15 residues long. Germline V gene data show CDR1 as KGHSH and CDR2 as LQKENI. In DNA, the CDR3 is TGTGCCAGCTGTCCATCGAGGCTGGGCGCAGATACGCAGTATTTT. This encodes CASCPSRLGADTQYF.

The chain carries TRBV6-5 and TRBJ1-1; D is possibly TRBD1 (5 bases). V lost 0 bases and J 3 bases, leaving 14 bases between the germline ends. The CDR3 covers 16 residues. Germline V lookup: CDR1 MNHEY, CDR2 SVGAGI. CDR3 coding DNA: TGTGCCAGCAGTTACTCGGATCATCGGGGGTACACTGAAGCTTTCTTT. This gives the protein CASSYSDHRGYTEAFF.

V usage is TRBV5-4 and J usage is TRBJ2-6; D gene ambiguous. Germline values: CDR1 SGHNT, CDR2 YYREEE (reference sequence). The CDR3 contains 14 residues. Between the trimmed V and J ends, which lost 1 base and 1 base, there was a span of 3 bases. This chain's CDR3 is CASSLYSGANVLTF. CDR3 in DNA: TGTGCCAGCAGCTTGTATTCTGGGGCCAACGTCCTGACTTTC.

The chain couples TRBV15 to TRBJ1-5, with D possibly matching TRBD1 (5 bases). This CDR3 region has 17 residues. V shed 4 bases and J shed 2 bases, with 18 bases lying between them. The V gene's germline CDR1 is LNHNV and CDR2 YYDKDF (reference sequence). The CDR3 protein is CATSTLGWTPRNQPQHF. The CDR3 DNA reads as TGTGCCACCAGCACCCTGGGGTGGACACCCCGCAATCAGCCCCAGCATTTT.

The chain has TRBV7-9 and TRBJ2-5, with 9 nucleotides matching TRBD2. The V segment lost 3 bases and the J segment 2 bases; nucleotides outside the gene matches: 10. The CDR3 runs 17 residues. Germline V lookup: CDR1 SEHNR, CDR2 FQNEAQ (reference sequence). The DNA for the CDR3 is TGTGCCAGCAGCTTTGGTAGCGGGGGCCCAAAACAAGAGACCCAGTACTTC. As protein: CASSFGSGGPKQETQYF.

The chain links TRBV7-9 to TRBJ2-2; TRBD1 matches at 7 bases. Germline V gene lookup returns CDR1 SEHNR and CDR2 FQNEAQ (reference sequence). The CDR3 extends over 17 amino acids. V lost 5 bases to trimming and J lost 4 bases; unmatched junction nucleotides: 13. The CDR3 coding sequence is TGTGCCAGCAGCATAGGACAGGCATCTGTCGGCACCGGGGAGCTGTTTTTT. Translating gives CASSIGQASVGTGELFF.

This sequence joins TRBV27 and TRBJ2-6; D is possibly TRBD1 or TRBD2 (5 bases each). V dropped 4 bases and J dropped 0 bases, with 10 bases sitting between them. The CDR3 runs to 16 residues. Germline V lookup: CDR1 MNHEY, CDR2 SMNVEV (reference sequence). CDR3 residues: CASSWGRDSGANVLTF. DNA for the CDR3: TGTGCCAGCAGTTGGGGACGGGACTCTGGGGCCAACGTCCTGACTTTC.

This chain uses TRBV6-1 with TRBJ1-6; D is unclear. Germline V CDR1 and CDR2: MNHNS, SASEGT. The CDR3 spans 14 residues. Deletions cut 5 bases from V and 7 bases from J, with 12 bases between. CDR3 sequence reads: CASSIYSFNSPLHF. DNA for the CDR3: TGTGCCAGCAGTATTTACAGCTTCAATTCACCCCTCCACTTT.

J is TRBJ2-3 and V is TRBV5-1; D ambiguous. Germline CDR1 SGHRS, CDR2 YFSETQ. The CDR3 runs 14 residues. Trimming took off 5 bases at V and 4 bases at J, with 14 bases between the two ends. The CDR3 DNA sequence: TGCGCCAGCAGGGACCCTTCCTGGGCAGATACGCAGTATTTT. Translating gives CASRDPSWADTQYF.

This clone showed up just a few times. V is TRBV30 and J is TRBJ1-2, with 8 bases fitting TRBD1. This CDR3 comprises 15 residues. After removal of 0 bases from V and 5 bases from J, the junction contained 8 bases not matched to a gene. The germline V gene has CDR1 GTSNPN and CDR2 SVGIG (reference sequence). The CDR3 reads CAWSVGTGGAYGYTF. The CDR3 bases are TGTGCCTGGAGTGTGGGTACAGGGGGTGCGTATGGCTACACCTTC.

This rearrangement joins TRBV13 to TRBJ2-7; D possibly corresponds to TRBD2 (6 bases). The germline gives CDR1 PRHDT, CDR2 FYEKMQ (reference sequence). The CDR3 is made up of 15 amino acids. Trimming took 5 bases from V and 0 from J, leaving 14 bases between them. The CDR3 is CASSPRASVSYEQYF. CDR3 nucleotide sequence: TGTGCCAGCAGCCCCCGGGCTAGCGTCTCCTACGAGCAGTACTTC.

This chain uses TRBV7-2 with TRBJ1-2; D is uncertain. CDR1 is SGHTA, CDR2 FQGNSA, per germline. V was trimmed by 1 base and J by 7 bases, leaving 16 bases between them. CDR3 length: 15 residues. The CDR3 sequence is CASSLGPEGRAGYTF. The CDR3 DNA is TGTGCCAGCAGCTTAGGGCCGGAGGGTAGGGCTGGCTACACCTTC.

The rearrangement uses TRBV7-6 and TRBJ1-1; 8 bases are shared with TRBD1. Germline-derived CDR1 and CDR2 are SGHVS and FNYEAQ. The CDR3 has 15 amino acids. With 5 bases clipped from V and 0 bases from J, the junction kept 5 bases outside the gene matches. CDR3 region: CASSRTGPLNTEAFF. CDR3 DNA: TGTGCCAGCAGCCGGACAGGGCCTTTGAACACTGAAGCTTTCTTT.